This T cell receptor beta chain was retrieved from a study of vaccination effects on CD4 cells after COVID-19. V was cut by 4 bases and J by 2 bases, with 10 bases left in between. Germline V CDR1 and CDR2: KGHDR, SFDVKD. The CDR3 contains 15 residues. ViraFEST assay sequencing came after antigen-specific CD4+ T cells were expanded with viral peptide pools. After roughly ten days in culture, the CD4+ T cells were isolated. Assay: immunoSEQ multiplex PCR; the TCRdb copy retains only in-frame clones and omits some. The sample lists under 65,000 clones; around 75% were seen once. Regarding this clone: The antigen remains unidentified.

This TCR came from a human donor who received a COVID-19 vaccine. The sequencing used CD4+ T cells from PBMCs cultured with HCoV-229E spike peptides, collected before COVID-19 vaccination. This chain links TRBV24-1 with TRBJ1-4; D unclear. This CDR3 is CATSDPRGTNEKLFF. CDR3 nucleotides: TGTGCCACCAGTGACCCCCGAGGGACTAATGAAAAACTGTTTTTT.